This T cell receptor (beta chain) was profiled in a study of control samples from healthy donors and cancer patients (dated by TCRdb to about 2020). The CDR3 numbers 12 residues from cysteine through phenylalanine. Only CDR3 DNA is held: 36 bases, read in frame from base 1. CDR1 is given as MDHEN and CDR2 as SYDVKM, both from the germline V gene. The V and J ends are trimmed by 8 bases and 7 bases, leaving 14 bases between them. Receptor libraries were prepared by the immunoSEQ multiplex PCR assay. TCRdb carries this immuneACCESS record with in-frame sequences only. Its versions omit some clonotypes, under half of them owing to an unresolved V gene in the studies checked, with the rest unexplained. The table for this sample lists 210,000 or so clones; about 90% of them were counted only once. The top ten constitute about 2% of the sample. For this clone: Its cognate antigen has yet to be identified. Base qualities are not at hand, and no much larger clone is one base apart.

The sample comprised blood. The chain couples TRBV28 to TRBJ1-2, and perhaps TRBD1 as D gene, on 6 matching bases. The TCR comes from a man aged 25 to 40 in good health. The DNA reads TGTGCCAGCTTTCAGGGGTCGGCTGGCTACACCTTC. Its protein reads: CASFQGSAGYTF.